Below, one T cell receptor (beta chain) is given with its context. The germline V gene has CDR1 SGHTA and CDR2 FQGNSA. The CDR3 contains 15 residues. This specimen belongs to a study of blood T cells in healthy people across ages. A J-beta primer mix and a sample-barcoded 5' primer were used in a second PCR of about 7 to 12 cycles. TCRdb redid the calling of the 5' RACE reads with MiXCR, one entry per CDR3 protein. The sample has approximately 800,000 distinct CDR3 sequences; over 45% are singletons. Sequencing was performed on blood. This sequence joins TRBV7-2 and TRBJ2-7; 13 positions agree with TRBD2. Judging by the DNA end, TRBJ2-1 fits better; the J call may be wrong. This sequence was found in a man aged 25 to 40 in good health. CDR3: CASSITSGRENEQFF. For the CDR3, the DNA is TGTGCCAGCAGCATAACTAGCGGGAGGGAGAATGAGCAGTTCTTC.